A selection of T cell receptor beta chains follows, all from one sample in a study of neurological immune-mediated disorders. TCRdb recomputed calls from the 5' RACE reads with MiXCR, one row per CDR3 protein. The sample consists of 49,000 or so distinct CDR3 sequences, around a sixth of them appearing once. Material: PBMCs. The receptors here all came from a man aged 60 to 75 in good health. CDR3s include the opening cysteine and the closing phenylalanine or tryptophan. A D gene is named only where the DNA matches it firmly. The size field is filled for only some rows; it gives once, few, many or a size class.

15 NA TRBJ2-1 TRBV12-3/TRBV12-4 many TGTGTCAGCAGCCCCGGCCGCCCCTCCTACAATGAGCAGTTCTTC CVSSPGRPSYNEQFF
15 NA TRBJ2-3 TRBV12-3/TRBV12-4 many TGTGCCAGCAGCGAAGGGGGCGGGAGAGGGGATACGCAGTATTTT CASSEGGGRGDTQYF
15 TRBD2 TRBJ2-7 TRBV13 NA TGTGCCAGCAGGCGACCGACTAGCGGGTCCTACGAGCAGTACTTC CASRRPTSGSYEQYF
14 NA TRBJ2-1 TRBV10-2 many TGCGCCAGCCGCGGACAGAGCTCCTACAATGAGCAGTTCTTC CASRGQSSYNEQFF
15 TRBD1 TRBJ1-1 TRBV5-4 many TGTGCCAGCAGCCGGCCGACAGGGGCGGGCACTGAAGCTTTCTTT CASSRPTGAGTEAFF
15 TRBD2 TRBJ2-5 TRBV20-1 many TGCAGTGCTGGCCGACTGGGACTAGAAGTACAGACCCAGTACTTC CSAGRLGLEVQTQYF
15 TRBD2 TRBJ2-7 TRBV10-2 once TGCGCCAGCAGCCTAGCGGGAGGGCCCTGGCACGAGCAGTACTTC CASSLAGGPWHEQYF
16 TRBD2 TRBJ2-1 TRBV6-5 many TGTGCCAGCAGTTACTCGAGACTAGCGTCCCACAATGAGCAGTTCTTC CASSYSRLASHNEQFF
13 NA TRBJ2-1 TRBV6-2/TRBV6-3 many TGTGCCAGCAGTGGAGAGAAGGGGCTTACCCAGTTCTTC CASSGEKGLTQFF
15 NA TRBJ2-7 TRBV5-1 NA TGCGCCAGCAGCTTCGGGCAGGGATTTTTCTACGAGCAGTACTTC CASSFGQGFFYEQYF
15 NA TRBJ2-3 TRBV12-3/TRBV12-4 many TGTGCCAGCAGTTTAAATGAGAACTCCTACCATACGCAGTATTTT CASSLNENSYHTQYF
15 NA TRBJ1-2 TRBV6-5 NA TGTGCCAGCAGTTTTGACAGGTGGCGCGACTATTGCTACACCTTC CASSFDRWRDYCYTF
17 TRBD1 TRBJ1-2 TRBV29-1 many TGCAGCGTTTCAGTTGGGACAGGGTTGGACGGGAGTAGAGGCTACACCTTC CSVSVGTGLDGSRGYTF
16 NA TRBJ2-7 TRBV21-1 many TGTGCCAGCAGCAAAGTGTGTGATCAGGGCTGCTACGAGCAGTACTTC CASSKVCDQGCYEQYF
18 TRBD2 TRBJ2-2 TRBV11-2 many TGTGCCAGCAGCTTTAATAGGGGACTAGCGGGCAACACCGGGGAGCTGTTTTTT CASSFNRGLAGNTGELFF
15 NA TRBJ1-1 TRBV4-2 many TGTGCCAGCAGCCAAAACAGACAGTTGAACACTGAAGCTTTCTTT CASSQNRQLNTEAFF
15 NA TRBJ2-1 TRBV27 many TGTGCCAGCAGTTTAAGGGTAGCGGCCTACAATGAGCAGTTCTTC CASSLRVAAYNEQFF
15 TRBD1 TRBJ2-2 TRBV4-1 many TGCGCCAGCAGCCTCGGACAGGGTTTAACCGGGGAGCTGTTTTTT CASSLGQGLTGELFF
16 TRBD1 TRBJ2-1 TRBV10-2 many TGCGCCAGCAGGGACGCCTCCGGGACAGGGCGGACTGAGCAGTTCTTC CASRDASGTGRTEQFF
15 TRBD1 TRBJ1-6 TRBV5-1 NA TGCGCCAGCAGCGAGCGGACAGGGGTAAATTCACCCCTCCACTTT CASSERTGVNSPLHF
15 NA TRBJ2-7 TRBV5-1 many TGCGCCAGCAGCTCGCTGACACCTAGCTCCTACGAGCAGTACTTC CASSSLTPSSYEQYF
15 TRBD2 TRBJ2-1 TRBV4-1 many TGCGCCAGCAGCTTTCCCTGGACTAGCGGGAGGGAGCAGTTCTTC CASSFPWTSGREQFF
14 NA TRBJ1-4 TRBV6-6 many TGTGCCAGCAGCCGCCGGGAAACTAATGAAAAACTGTTTTTT CASSRRETNEKLFF
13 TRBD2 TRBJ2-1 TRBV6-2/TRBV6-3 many TGTGCCAGCAGTTATCTGGGGCGGGGGGAGCAGTTCTTC CASSYLGRGEQFF
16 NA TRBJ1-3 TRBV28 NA TGTGCCAGCAGTTTAACATCCGATAATCCTGGAAACACCATATATTTT CASSLTSDNPGNTIYF
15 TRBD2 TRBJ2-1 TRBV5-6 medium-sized TGTGCCAGCCTTCGGCGGGGGGGCTCCTACAATGAGCAGTTCTTC CASLRRGGSYNEQFF
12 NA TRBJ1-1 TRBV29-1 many TGCAGCAGCGGCGTCATGAACACTGAAGCTTTCTTT CSSGVMNTEAFF
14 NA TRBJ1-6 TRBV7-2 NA TGTGCCAGCAGCTTAGACGGTTATAATTCACCCCTCCACTTT CASSLDGYNSPLHF